This TCR beta chain appears in the sequencing data of a study of blood T cell repertoires in COVID-19. As for the study in general: From T cells, B-cell-depleted T cells, or PBMCs came the material, which was cDNA or gDNA.

Per germline, CDR1 LNHDA and CDR2 SQIVND (reference sequence). The CDR3 is made up of 14 amino acids. V dropped 5 bases and J dropped 2 bases, with 13 bases sitting between them. Original processing notes: The assay estimated nucleated cells by amplifying reference gene primers. Produced via immunoSEQ multiplex PCR; TCRdb's table is partial and in-frame only. That table gives V, J and clone size, and the DNA gave D and trimming. The data hold about 25,000 clones, with about nine tenths observed a single time. Source material: peripheral blood. The genes are TRBV19 and TRBJ2-7; D possibly corresponds to TRBD2 (5 bases). This TCR derives from a man aged 50-60 years with active COVID-19. The CDR3 is CASSLTGNPYEQYF. CDR3 nucleotides: TGTGCCAGTAGTTTGACCGGGAACCCCTACGAGCAGTACTTC.